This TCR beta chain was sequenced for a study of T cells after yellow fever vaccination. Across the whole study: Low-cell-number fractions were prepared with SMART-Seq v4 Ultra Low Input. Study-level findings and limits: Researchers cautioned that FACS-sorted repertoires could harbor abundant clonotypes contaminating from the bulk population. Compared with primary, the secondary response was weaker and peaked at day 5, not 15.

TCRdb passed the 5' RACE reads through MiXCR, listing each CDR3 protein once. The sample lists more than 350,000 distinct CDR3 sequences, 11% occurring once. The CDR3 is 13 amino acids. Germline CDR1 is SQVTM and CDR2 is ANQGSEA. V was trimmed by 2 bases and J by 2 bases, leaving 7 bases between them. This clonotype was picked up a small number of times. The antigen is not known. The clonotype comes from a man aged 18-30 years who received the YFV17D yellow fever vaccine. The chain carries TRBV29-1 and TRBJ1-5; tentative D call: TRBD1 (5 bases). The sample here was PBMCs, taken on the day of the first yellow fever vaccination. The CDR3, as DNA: TGCAGCGTTGAACAGGGAGGCAATCAGCCCCAGCATTTT. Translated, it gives CSVEQGGNQPQHF.